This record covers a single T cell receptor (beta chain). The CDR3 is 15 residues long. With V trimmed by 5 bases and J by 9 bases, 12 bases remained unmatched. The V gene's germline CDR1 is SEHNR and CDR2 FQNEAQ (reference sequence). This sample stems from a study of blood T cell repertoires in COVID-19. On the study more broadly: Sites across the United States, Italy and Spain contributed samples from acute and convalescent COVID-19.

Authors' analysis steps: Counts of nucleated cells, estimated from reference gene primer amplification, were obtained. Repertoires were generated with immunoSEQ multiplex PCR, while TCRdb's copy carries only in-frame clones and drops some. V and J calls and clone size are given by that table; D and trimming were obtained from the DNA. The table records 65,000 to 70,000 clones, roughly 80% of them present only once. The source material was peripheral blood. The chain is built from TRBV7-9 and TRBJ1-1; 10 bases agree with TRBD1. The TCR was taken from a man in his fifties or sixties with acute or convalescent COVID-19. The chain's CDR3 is CASSLPPGTGDKAFF. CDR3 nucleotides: TGTGCCAGCAGCCTACCCCCCGGGACAGGGGATAAAGCTTTCTTT.